This TCR beta chain was observed in a study of PD-1 blockade in mismatch repair-deficient tumors. Study as a whole: Patients had approximately 13 mismatch repair-deficient cancer types and were previously treated and progressing. Study outcomes and limitations: After pembrolizumab, tumor-resident clones rose rapidly, then generally contracted before radiologic responses.

PCR or immunohistochemistry showed mismatch repair deficiency in every enrolled patient. Repertoires were generated with immunoSEQ multiplex PCR, while TCRdb's copy carries only in-frame clones and drops some. The sample lists roughly 32,000 clones; 65% to 85% were seen once. The sample holds a few counts of this clone. The antigen remains undetermined. V dropped 0 bases and J dropped 3 bases, with 15 bases sitting between them. Germline lookup yields CDR1 MNHEY and CDR2 SVGAGI. The CDR3 length is 16 residues. V gene TRBV6-5 combines with J gene TRBJ2-7; tentatively, D is TRBD2 (5 bases). This receptor was taken from an adult with mismatch repair-deficient cancer. This specimen was PBMCs, taken roughly 6 weeks after starting pembrolizumab. CDR3 bases: TGTGCCAGCAGTTACTCGAGGGCTAGGAGTCTCTACGAGCAGTACTTC. The encoded protein is CASSYSRARSLYEQYF.